This T cell receptor (beta chain) was recovered during a study of T cell changes during pregnancy in multiple sclerosis. Measured with immunoSEQ multiplex PCR; TCRdb has only the in-frame clones, and not every one. Among over 10,000 clones listed, roughly 90% were seen once. J gave up 7 bases and V 5 bases, and 13 bases lay outside the gene matches. From germline, CDR1 is SEHNR and CDR2 FQNEAQ (reference sequence). The CDR3 totals 16 residues. The chain has TRBV7-9 and TRBJ1-2, with TRBD1 matching over 10 bases. The specimen comprised CD8+ T cells from peripheral blood mononuclear cells, sampled in the first trimester of pregnancy. The sequence was obtained from a female donor with multiple sclerosis, enrolled in a pregnancy study. Written as DNA, the CDR3 is TGTGCCAGCAGCGGGACAGGGGCCGGAGTGGGGTTTGGCTACACCTTC. It specifies CASSGTGAGVGFGYTF. Full variable domain (missing parts from reference TRBV7-9 and TRBJ1-2): DTGVSQNPRHKITKRGQNVTFRCDPISEHNRLYWYRQTLGQGPEFLTYFQNEAQLEKSRLLSDRFSAERPKGSFSTLEIQRTEQGDSAMYLCASSGTGAGVGFGYTFGSGTRLTVV.